This T cell receptor beta chain was captured by sequencing in a study of T cell changes during pregnancy in multiple sclerosis. The V gene's germline CDR1 is SGHVS and CDR2 FNYEAQ. With 5 bases clipped from V and 2 bases from J, the junction kept 2 bases outside the gene matches. CDR3 size: 15 residues. Produced via immunoSEQ multiplex PCR; TCRdb's table is partial and in-frame only. The table has around 40,000 clones, 90% seen once. The chain joins TRBV7-6 to TRBJ2-1; 11 nucleotides agree with TRBD1. Sequences were derived from CD4+ T cells from peripheral blood mononuclear cells, sampled in the second trimester of pregnancy. This receptor was taken from a female donor with multiple sclerosis, enrolled in a pregnancy study. The CDR3 sequence is CASSTGQGAYNEQFF. The CDR3 DNA sequence: TGTGCCAGCAGCACGGGACAGGGGGCCTACAATGAGCAGTTCTTC.